The clone carrying this TCR beta chain was observed at least ten times. The antigen remains unidentified. This sample is drawn from a study of T cells in Graves' hyperthyroidism and ophthalmopathy. CDR1 and CDR2 from the germline V gene are MDHEN and SYDVKM. V was pared by 2 bases and J by 5 bases, with 15 bases between. This CDR3 spans 16 amino acids. Whole-study results and caveats: Most thyroid clonotypes with frequency above 0.001 were detected in blood.

RNA transcripts gave rise to amplified TCR beta CDR3 regions. Carried out on the TCR CDR3, a first-round RT-PCR used the HTBI primer set. TCRdb itself ran the multiplex PCR reads through MiXCR, one entry per CDR3 protein. Here the sample spans 600,000 to 750,000 distinct CDR3 sequences, 17% being singletons. The sequence was collected from a man aged 45 to 65 with Graves' hyperthyroidism. Sequenced sample: blood. This chain links TRBV28 with TRBJ1-4; tentative D call: TRBD1 (6 bases). The CDR3 nucleotides read TGTGCCAGCAGTTTAAACAGGGACCTTCTCAATGAAAAACTGTTTTTT. It specifies CASSLNRDLLNEKLFF.